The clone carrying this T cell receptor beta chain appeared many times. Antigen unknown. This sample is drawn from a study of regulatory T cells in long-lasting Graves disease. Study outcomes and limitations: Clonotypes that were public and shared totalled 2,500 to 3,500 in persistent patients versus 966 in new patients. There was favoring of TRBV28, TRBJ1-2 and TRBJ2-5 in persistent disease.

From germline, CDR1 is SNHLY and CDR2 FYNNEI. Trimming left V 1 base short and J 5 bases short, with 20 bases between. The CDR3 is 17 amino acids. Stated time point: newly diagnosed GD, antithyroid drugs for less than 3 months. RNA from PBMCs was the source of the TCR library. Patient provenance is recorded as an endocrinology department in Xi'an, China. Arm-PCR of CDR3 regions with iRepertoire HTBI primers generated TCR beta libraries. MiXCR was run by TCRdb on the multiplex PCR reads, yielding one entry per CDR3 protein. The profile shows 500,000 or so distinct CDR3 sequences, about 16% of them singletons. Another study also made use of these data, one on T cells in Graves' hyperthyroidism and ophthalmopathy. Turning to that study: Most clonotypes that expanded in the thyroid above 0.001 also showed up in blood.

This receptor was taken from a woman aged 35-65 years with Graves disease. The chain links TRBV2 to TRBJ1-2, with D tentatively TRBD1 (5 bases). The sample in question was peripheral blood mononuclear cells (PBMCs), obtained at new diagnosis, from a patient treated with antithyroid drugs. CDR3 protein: CASSEEGSGSVRYGYTF. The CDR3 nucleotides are TGTGCCAGCAGTGAAGAAGGGTCAGGGTCAGTGAGGTATGGCTACACCTTC. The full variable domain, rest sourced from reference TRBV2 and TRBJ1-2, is EPEVTQTPSHQVTQMGQEVILRCVPISNHLYFYWYRQILGQKVEFLVSFYNNEISEKSEIFDDQFSVERPDGSNFTLKIRSTKLEDSAMYFCASSEEGSGSVRYGYTFGSGTRLTVV.